Below, 8 T cell receptor beta chains from the same sample are listed, as sequenced in a study of radiotherapy plus CTLA-4 blockade in lung cancer. Clones were sequenced by immunoSEQ multiplex PCR, and TCRdb holds only the in-frame ones, with some missing. Of about 120,000 clones in the sample, around 89% were seen once. The material sequenced was peripheral blood, taken from a patient treated with radiotherapy plus ipilimumab. The receptor source for this set is a human donor with non-small cell lung cancer that progressed on radiotherapy plus ipilimumab.

The V and J genes are TRBV2 and TRBJ1-1; the D is unclear. Trimming pared 7 bases from V and 3 bases from J, leaving 18 bases between. This CDR3 has 15 amino acids. The germline V gene encodes CDR1 SNHLY and CDR2 FYNNEI. The CDR3 spells CASNMQRGLDTEAFF. CDR3 nucleotides: TGTGCCAGCAACATGCAGCGTGGCCTGGACACTGAAGCTTTCTTT.

This chain uses TRBV6-1 with TRBJ2-3; D unclear. The CDR3 covers 18 residues. From germline, CDR1 is MNHNS and CDR2 SASEGT. V dropped 0 bases and J dropped 1 base, with 17 bases sitting between them. The CDR3 bases are TGTGCCAGCAGTGAAGCGTGGTGGAACAGACCAGGCACAGATACGCAGTATTTT. Its translation: CASSEAWWNRPGTDTQYF.

On this clone itself: One end of the junction varies from germline; a read error may be responsible. The J gene is TRBJ1-2, the V gene TRBV2, with TRBD1 identical over 9 bases. The germline gives CDR1 SNHLY, CDR2 FYNNEI. CDR3 length: 17 amino acids. CDR3 loop: CASSGTNPDRGVYGHTF. The CDR3, as DNA: TGTGCCAGCAGTGGGACGAATCCGGACAGGGGAGTCTATGGCCACACCTTC.

In DNA form, the CDR3 reads TGTGCCAGCAGTGATGGTCTGGGACAGGGGGCTCGAGAGACCCAGTACTTC. Translating gives CASSDGLGQGARETQYF. The V gene is TRBV2, the J gene TRBJ2-5, with 12 bases fitting TRBD1. V shed 3 bases and J 4 bases; nucleotides not matched to a gene: 9. This CDR3 has 17 amino acids. The germline V gene encodes CDR1 SNHLY and CDR2 FYNNEI.

V gene TRBV5-6 combines with J gene TRBJ2-1, with D possibly being TRBD2 (6 bases). V was trimmed by 5 bases and J by 0 bases, leaving 12 bases between them. Germline V CDR1 and CDR2: SGHDT, YYEEEE. The CDR3 runs 15 residues. CDR3 coding DNA: TGTGCCAGCAGGGGGGGAGAGGGCTCCTACAATGAGCAGTTCTTC. It specifies CASRGGEGSYNEQFF.

The chain has TRBV30 and TRBJ2-1; 11 positions match TRBD2. The CDR3 covers 14 residues. Losses at the gene ends were 4 bases for V and 9 bases for J; bases not matched to a gene: 8. CDR1 GTSNPN and CDR2 SVGIG come from the germline V gene (reference sequence). The CDR3 region is CAWTILAGAGEQFF. In DNA, the CDR3 is TGTGCCTGGACTATACTAGCGGGAGCTGGTGAGCAGTTCTTC. The entire variable domain, with the rest obtained from reference TRBV30 and TRBJ2-1, is as follows: SQTIHQWPATLVQPVGSPLSLECTVEGTSNPNLYWYRQAAGRGLQLLFYSVGIGQISSEVPQNLSASRPQDRQFILSSKKLLLSDSGFYLCAWTILAGAGEQFFGPGTRLTVL.

The chain carries TRBV2 and TRBJ1-5, with 11 nucleotides matching TRBD1. The CDR3 sequence is 15 residues long. Trimming at V came to 4 bases and at J to 6 bases, leaving 5 bases not matched to a gene. Germline assignment: CDR1 SNHLY and CDR2 FYNNEI. For the CDR3, the DNA is TGTGCCAGCAGTGGGGGACAGGGGGTAGGTCAGCCCCAGCATTTT. Encoded protein: CASSGGQGVGQPQHF.

This chain joins TRBV18 and TRBJ1-5; D may be TRBD1 (5 bases). The CDR3 is 12 amino acids. Germline CDR1 is KGHSH and CDR2 is LQKENI. V lost 6 bases and J lost 7, with 10 bases in between. CDR3 DNA: TGTGCCAGCTCGCAGGGTGGGCAGCCCCAGCATTTT. It encodes CASSQGGQPQHF. Complete variable domain (other parts from reference TRBV18 and TRBJ1-5): NAGVMQNPRHLVRRRGQEARLRCSPMKGHSHVYWYRQLPEEGLKFMVYLQKENIIDESGMPKERFSAEFPKEGPSILRIQQVVRGDSAAYFCASSQGGQPQHFGDGTRLSIL.